These 23 T cell receptor beta chains originate from one sample sequenced in a study of cytomegalovirus exposure and HLA in healthy donors (TCRdb year 2017). Library preparation employed the immunoSEQ multiplex PCR assay. For the multiplex PCR, a mixture combining 60 forward primers for TCR Vbeta segments and 13 reverse primers for TCR Jbeta segments was used. In TCRdb, the immuneACCESS table is reduced to in-frame sequences with V and J assigned. These tables do not hold every clone; where another copy was compared, an unresolved V gene accounts for under half, and the others remain unexplained. In all, the sample holds roughly 150,000 clones, and 60% to 75% of those were seen once. Of the sample, over 1.5% is held by the ten largest clones. The sequencing input was PBMCs. The receptors were gathered from a human donor in good health.

This clone was observed a handful of times. The chain uses TRBV5-1 and TRBJ1-5; 9 nucleotides line up with TRBD1. J gave up 2 bases and V 0 bases, and 18 bases lay outside the gene matches. Germline CDR1 is SGHRS and CDR2 is YFSETQ. CDR3 length: 21 amino acids. The DNA for the CDR3 is TGCGCCAGCAGCTTGGATAATACTATCCCGGGACAGGGTTGGGGCAATCAGCCCCAGCATTTT. It translates to CASSLDNTIPGQGWGNQPQHF.

V is TRBV7-2 and J is TRBJ2-3; 7 nucleotides agree with TRBD2. Germline V gene lookup returns CDR1 SGHTA and CDR2 FQGNSA. The CDR3 loop spans 12 amino acids. The J segment lost 11 bases and the V segment lost 2 bases, leaving 4 bases of the junction unmatched. CDR3 sequence (DNA): TGTGCCAGCAGCTTATTGGGGGAGGGGCAGTATTTT. It is translated as CASSLLGEGQYF. Full variable domain (remainder filled in from reference TRBV7-2 and TRBJ2-3): GAGVSQSPSNKVTEKGKDVELRCDPISGHTALYWYRQSLGQGLEFLIYFQGNSAPDKSGLPSDRFSAERTGGSVSTLTIQRTQQEDSAVYLCASSLLGEGQYFGPGTRLTVL.

This clone was detected a few times. This rearrangement joins TRBV28 to TRBJ1-1; possibly TRBD1 for D (6 bases). The CDR3 covers 14 residues. CDR1 MDHEN and CDR2 SYDVKM come from the germline V gene. V dropped 6 bases and J dropped 1 base, with 12 bases sitting between them. CDR3 residues: CASRRGGQNTEAFF. CDR3 sequence (DNA): TGTGCCAGCAGGAGGGGGGGGCAGAACACTGAAGCTTTCTTT.

The genes are TRBV2 and TRBJ1-5, with D maybe TRBD1 (5 bases). The length of the CDR3 is 15 residues. The V gene's germline CDR1 is SNHLY and CDR2 FYNNEI. The ends were cut back, 3 bases at V and 4 bases at J, with 13 bases in the middle. CDR3 bases: TGTGCCAGCAGTGACGGCAGGGTGGGTAATCAGCCCCAGCATTTT. Residues: CASSDGRVGNQPQHF.

V usage is TRBV5-1 and J usage is TRBJ2-7, with 12 bases aligning to TRBD2. The trim removed 4 bases at V and 3 bases at J, leaving 8 bases unmatched. This CDR3 region has 16 residues. CDR1 is SGHRS, CDR2 YFSETQ, per germline. The CDR3 sequence is CASSRPETSGSYEQYF. As DNA, the CDR3 is TGCGCCAGCAGCCGTCCTGAGACTAGCGGGAGCTACGAGCAGTACTTC.

The chain has TRBV10-3 and TRBJ2-5; 9 positions match TRBD1. CDR1 is ENHRY and CDR2 is SYGVKD in the germline V gene. V lost 4 bases to trimming and J lost 3 bases; unmatched junction nucleotides: 3. The CDR3 is 14 residues long. The CDR3 sequence: CAISARTGEETQYF. As DNA, the CDR3 is TGTGCCATCAGTGCCCGGACAGGGGAAGAGACCCAGTACTTC.

The V call is TRBV29-1, the J call TRBJ2-5; TRBD2 might be the D (6 bases). The CDR3 sequence is 12 residues long. The germline V gene encodes CDR1 SQVTM and CDR2 ANQGSEA. Trimming removed 4 bases at V and 1 base at J, with 7 bases between. The CDR3 nucleotides read TGCAGCGTTGCTAGCGCCCAAGAGACCCAGTACTTC. Its translation: CSVASAQETQYF.

The genes are TRBV19 and TRBJ2-2; 13 bases match TRBD2. From germline, CDR1 is LNHDA and CDR2 SQIVND (reference sequence). This CDR3 region has 15 residues. The junction had 4 bases not matched to a gene; V was cut back by 3 bases and J by 9 bases. The CDR3 sequence: CASSMWTSGSRELFF. In DNA, the CDR3 is TGTGCCAGTAGTATGTGGACTAGCGGGAGCCGGGAGCTGTTTTTT.

The chain uses TRBV4-1 and TRBJ2-5; D perhaps matches TRBD2 (5 bases). V was shortened by 3 bases and J by 5 bases, with 10 bases between the two germline ends. The V gene's germline CDR1 is MGHRA and CDR2 YSYEKL. CDR3 length: 13 residues. CDR3 loop: CASSQPWEETQYF. The CDR3 nucleotides read TGCGCCAGCAGCCAGCCATGGGAGGAGACCCAGTACTTC.

The rearrangement uses TRBV28 and TRBJ2-7; the D gene is possibly TRBD1 (7 bases). V was shortened by 6 bases and J by 2 bases, with 20 bases between the two germline ends. The CDR3 is 16 residues long. The V gene's germline CDR1 is MDHEN and CDR2 SYDVKM. Written as DNA, the CDR3 is TGTGCCAGCAGCAGGGGGGTTGGAGGTGCGCCCTACGAGCAGTACTTC. Encoded protein: CASSRGVGGAPYEQYF.

This chain connects TRBV7-9 to TRBJ2-7, with 7 bases aligning to TRBD1. The junction had 11 bases not matched to a gene; V was cut back by 3 bases and J by 6 bases. This CDR3 has 15 amino acids. The germline V gene has CDR1 SEHNR and CDR2 FQNEAQ (reference sequence). As DNA, the CDR3 is TGTGCCAGCAGCTTGGGGTGGAGCGAGGGGGCCGAGCAGTACTTC. This translates into CASSLGWSEGAEQYF.

The gene calls are TRBV5-1 and TRBJ2-1; 9 nucleotides agree with TRBD1. The CDR3 is made up of 20 amino acids. V gave up 0 bases and J gave up 7 bases; unmatched junction bases: 20. Germline lookup yields CDR1 SGHRS and CDR2 YFSETQ. CDR3 region: CASSLALGTGGSTSKNEQFF. CDR3 nucleotides: TGCGCCAGCAGCTTGGCCCTGGGAACAGGGGGCTCGACTAGTAAGAATGAGCAGTTCTTC.

This sequence joins TRBV5-1 and TRBJ2-1; 10 bases are shared with TRBD2. Germline-derived CDR1 and CDR2 are SGHRS and YFSETQ. V shed 2 bases and J 0 bases; nucleotides not matched to a gene: 2. This CDR3 is 16 amino acids long. The CDR3, as DNA: TGCGCCAGCAGCTTATCTAGCGGGAGCTCCTACAATGAGCAGTTCTTC. Protein: CASSLSSGSSYNEQFF.

The V and J genes are TRBV2 and TRBJ2-3, with TRBD2 matching over 13 bases. The V gene end was trimmed by 6 bases and the J gene end by 6 bases; junction bases not matched to a gene: 6. CDR1 is SNHLY and CDR2 is FYNNEI in the germline V gene. CDR3 length: 15 residues. Here the CDR3 DNA reads TGTGCCAGCAGCCCCGGGACTAGCGGGACCGATACGCAGTATTTT. This gives the protein CASSPGTSGTDTQYF. The full variable domain, its missing parts supplied by reference TRBV2 and TRBJ2-3, is EPEVTQTPSHQVTQMGQEVILRCVPISNHLYFYWYRQILGQKVEFLVSFYNNEISEKSEIFDDQFSVERPDGSNFTLKIRSTKLEDSAMYFCASSPGTSGTDTQYFGPGTRLTVL.

This clone appeared a few times. The chain has TRBV14 and TRBJ2-7, with D possibly TRBD2 on 6 matching bases. This CDR3 has 15 residues. The germline V and J ends were trimmed by 5 bases and 3 bases, with 17 bases remaining between them. CDR1 is SGHDN and CDR2 is FVKESK in the germline V gene. CDR3 sequence reads: CASSFPAGGIYEQYF. The DNA of the CDR3 is TGTGCCAGCAGCTTTCCGGCTGGGGGGATCTACGAGCAGTACTTC.

This rearrangement joins TRBV27 to TRBJ2-2; D uncertain. The germline gives CDR1 MNHEY, CDR2 SMNVEV (reference sequence). Trimming took off 5 bases at V and 1 base at J, with 2 bases between the two ends. The CDR3 runs 12 residues. As DNA, the CDR3 is TGTGCCAGCAGTCGGAACACCGGGGAGCTGTTTTTT. Amino acids: CASSRNTGELFF.

The chain links TRBV6-4 to TRBJ1-5; a possible D gene is TRBD1 (6 bases). Germline V gives CDR1 MRHNA, CDR2 SNTAGT. The ends were cut back, 6 bases at V and 4 bases at J, with 10 bases in the middle. The CDR3 is 13 amino acids. The CDR3 bases are TGTGCCAGCAGCCAAGACAGGAATCAGCCCCAGCATTTT. It codes for CASSQDRNQPQHF.

The V call is TRBV7-6, the J call TRBJ2-3; 9 nucleotides match TRBD2. V lost 0 bases, J lost 5 bases, and 6 bases stayed unmatched. Germline loops: CDR1 SGHVS, CDR2 FNYEAQ. The CDR3 spans 16 residues. CDR3 nucleotide sequence: TGTGCCAGCAGCTTAGCCGTTAGCGGGAGTAGAGATACGCAGTATTTT. This gives the protein CASSLAVSGSRDTQYF.

This clone was found a few times. The chain has TRBV4-2 and TRBJ2-1; 7 bases are a match to TRBD1. Germline values: CDR1 LGHNA, CDR2 YNFKEQ. The CDR3 sequence is 15 residues long. The J segment lost 1 base and the V segment lost 4 bases, leaving 4 bases of the junction unmatched. The CDR3 loop reads CASSPTGVSYNEQFF. The DNA for the CDR3 is TGTGCCAGCAGCCCTACAGGGGTTTCCTACAATGAGCAGTTCTTC.

There are a few counts of this clone. This chain links TRBV6-1 with TRBJ1-2; possibly TRBD1 for D (5 bases). The CDR3 is made up of 13 amino acids. CDR1 and CDR2 (germline): MNHNS, SASEGT. The germline V and J ends were trimmed by 8 bases and 7 bases, with 17 bases remaining between them. The CDR3 protein is CASREGAAGGYTF. Here the CDR3 DNA reads TGTGCCAGCCGAGAAGGGGCAGCTGGTGGCTACACCTTC.

The V call is TRBV4-2, the J call TRBJ1-5, with D tentatively TRBD1 (5 bases). The CDR3 is made up of 14 amino acids. V was cut by 3 bases and J by 2 bases, with 8 bases left in between. Germline-derived CDR1 and CDR2 are LGHNA and YNFKEQ. In DNA form, the CDR3 reads TGTGCCAGCAGCCAGGAGACAGGCAATCAGCCCCAGCATTTT. Amino acid sequence: CASSQETGNQPQHF.

V usage is TRBV7-3 and J usage is TRBJ2-7; 7 positions match TRBD1. V trimming: 4 bases; J trimming: 6 bases; junction bases outside the gene matches: 12. The germline V gene encodes CDR1 SGHTA and CDR2 FQGTGA. CDR3 size: 15 residues. CDR3 loop: CASSSNRGAIAEQYF. CDR3 nucleotides: TGTGCCAGCAGCTCGAACAGGGGTGCGATTGCCGAGCAGTACTTC.

V usage is TRBV29-1 and J usage is TRBJ2-7, with D possibly TRBD2 on 6 matching bases. In germline, CDR1 is SQVTM, CDR2 ANQGSEA. V lost 7 bases and J 1 base, leaving 11 bases between the germline ends. The CDR3 has 12 amino acids. The CDR3 nucleotides read TGCAGCGCTGGGGACTCATCCTACGAGCAGTACTTC. It encodes CSAGDSSYEQYF.